This T cell receptor beta chain was observed in a study of T-cell memory formation after mild COVID-19 (dated by TCRdb to the early 2020s). Some background on the complete study: TCR sequence clusters from the two donors were largely donor specific. Longitudinal TCRalpha and TCRbeta repertoire sequencing tracked T-cell clones expanding and contracting after mild COVID-19 in a couple of donors. The cohort was made up of two young adult volunteers, one female and one male, who were previously healthy. The investigation overall reported the following: Only two mild cases were covered in the study, and larger cohorts including severe cases with pre-infection samples were considered necessary. Contracting CD4+ clones were found mainly in CM and EM memory subsets, while CD8+ clones were enriched in EMRA. Balanced CD4/CD8 phenotypes were observed for clones contracting from day 15 to 85, whereas a bias towards CD4+ was observed for a second wave of clones expanding from day 15 to 37. Some responding clones were found in pre-infection memory, which suggests that pre-existing cross-reactive memory T cells took part in the SARS-CoV-2 response. SARS-CoV-2 specificity of the second-wave clones peaking on day 37 was not confirmed.

CDR1 SGHRS and CDR2 YFSETQ were looked up in the germline V gene. The CDR3 goes from the cysteine to the phenylalanine over 14 residues. The DNA shown is the 42-base CDR3, in frame from base 1. Germline trimming: 2 bases from V, 5 bases from J; junction bases outside gene matches: 4. In its sample, this clonotype was seen a few times. This clone's antigen is unknown. No much larger clone exists at a distance of one base, and base qualities are not known. Ficoll-Paque density gradient centrifugation was the method used to isolate PBMCs. Reads for this sample came from an Illumina NovaSeq 6000. TCRalpha and TCRbeta cDNA libraries were constructed by 5'RACE with constant-segment primers, with sample barcodes and unique molecular identifiers being introduced. RNA was extracted from every sample with Trizol reagent. The libraries were amplified in two PCR steps, and the second step added a second sample barcode and Illumina TruSeq adapters. Libraries were sequenced on an Illumina NovaSeq with 2 x 150 bp paired-end reads. Per the source publication's procedure: With migec v1.2.7, reads were demultiplexed and then collapsed into UMI-guided consensus sequences. Using mixcr v2.1.11, UMI consensuses were aligned to TRA and TRB V and J templates and then assembled into clonotypes. A clonotype was counted as expanded or contracted only when both edgeR and NoisET called the clonotype significant, with the noise models trained on biological replicates. For edgeR calls, a false discovery rate-adjusted p below 0.01 and a log2 fold-change threshold of 1 were applied. As an exploratory analysis of dynamics, max-normalized trajectories of the 1000 most abundant clonotypes were examined with PCA combined with hierarchical clustering. Each responding clone was given a CD4 or CD8 phenotype based on the CD4+ and CD8+ repertoires, which had been sequenced separately. TCRdb reworked the public reads: Q25 trimming with fastp, MiXCR clone assembly, productive beta chains retained. Entries are consolidated by CDR3 protein sequence, retaining the most common genes and DNA. V and J calls and clone size were set by TCRdb, not the authors. A total of 120,000 to 150,000 distinct CDR3 sequences appear in this sample, 6% to 7% of them only once. The ten largest account for approximately 2.2% of the sample.

The receptor's source is an adult woman who had mild COVID-19 (a few samples of this study predate the infection). The sample titles of this study are shuffled in the database, so cell type and time point are left out; the donor was told from shared clones. The specimen was PBMCs or a T cell subset sorted from them (not recorded which). Recombination linked TRBV5-1 to TRBJ2-5, with 9 bases aligning to TRBD1. At the DNA level, the sequence is TGCGCCAGCAGCTTCGGACAGGGGATGGAGACCCAGTACTTC. This is translated as CASSFGQGMETQYF.